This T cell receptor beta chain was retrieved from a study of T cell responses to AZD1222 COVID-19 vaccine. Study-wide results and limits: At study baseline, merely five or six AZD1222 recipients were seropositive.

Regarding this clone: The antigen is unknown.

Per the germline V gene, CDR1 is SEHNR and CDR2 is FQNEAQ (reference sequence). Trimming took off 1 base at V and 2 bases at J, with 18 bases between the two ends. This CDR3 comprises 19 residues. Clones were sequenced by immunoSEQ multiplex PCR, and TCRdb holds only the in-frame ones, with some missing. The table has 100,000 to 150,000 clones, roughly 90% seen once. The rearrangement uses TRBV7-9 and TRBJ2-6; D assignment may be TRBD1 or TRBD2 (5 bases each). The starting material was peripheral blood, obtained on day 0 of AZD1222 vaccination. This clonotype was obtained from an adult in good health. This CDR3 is CASSLGDPGRRAGANVLTF. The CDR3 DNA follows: TGTGCCAGCAGCTTAGGGGATCCGGGACGTCGCGCTGGGGCCAACGTCCTGACTTTC.